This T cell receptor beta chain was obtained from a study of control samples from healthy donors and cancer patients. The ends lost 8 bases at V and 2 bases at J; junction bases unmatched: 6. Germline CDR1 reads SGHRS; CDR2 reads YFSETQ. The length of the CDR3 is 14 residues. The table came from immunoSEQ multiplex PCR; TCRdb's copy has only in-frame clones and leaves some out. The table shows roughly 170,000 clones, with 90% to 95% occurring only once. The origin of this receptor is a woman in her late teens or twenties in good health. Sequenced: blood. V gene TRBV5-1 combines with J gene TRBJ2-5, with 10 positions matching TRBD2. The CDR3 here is CASRTSGTQETQYF. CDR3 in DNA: TGCGCCAGTCGGACTAGCGGAACTCAAGAGACCCAGTACTTC.